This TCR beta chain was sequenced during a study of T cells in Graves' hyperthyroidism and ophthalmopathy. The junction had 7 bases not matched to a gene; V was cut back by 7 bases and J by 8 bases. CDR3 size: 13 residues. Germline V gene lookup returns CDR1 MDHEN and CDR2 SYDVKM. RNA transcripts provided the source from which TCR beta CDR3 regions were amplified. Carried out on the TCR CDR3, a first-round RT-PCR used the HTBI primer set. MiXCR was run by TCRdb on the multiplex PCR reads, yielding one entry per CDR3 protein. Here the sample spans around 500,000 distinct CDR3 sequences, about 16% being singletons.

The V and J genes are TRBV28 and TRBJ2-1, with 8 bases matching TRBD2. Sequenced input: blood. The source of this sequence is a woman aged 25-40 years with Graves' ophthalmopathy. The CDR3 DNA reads TGTGCCAGCACGGGGGGGGTTTGGCATGAGCAGTTCTTC. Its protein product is CASTGGVWHEQFF.